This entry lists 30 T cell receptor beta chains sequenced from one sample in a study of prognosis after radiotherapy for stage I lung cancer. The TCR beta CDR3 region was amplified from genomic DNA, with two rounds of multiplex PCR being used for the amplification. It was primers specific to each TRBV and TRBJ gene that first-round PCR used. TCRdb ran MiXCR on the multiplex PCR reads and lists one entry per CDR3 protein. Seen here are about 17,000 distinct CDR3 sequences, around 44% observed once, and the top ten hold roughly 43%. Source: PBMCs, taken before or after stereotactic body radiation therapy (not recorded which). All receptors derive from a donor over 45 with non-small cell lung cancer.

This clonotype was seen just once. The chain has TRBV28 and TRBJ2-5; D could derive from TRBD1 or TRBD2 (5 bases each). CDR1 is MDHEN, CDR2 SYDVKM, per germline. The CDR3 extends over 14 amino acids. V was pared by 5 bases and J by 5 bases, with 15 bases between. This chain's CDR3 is CASSTGGGWETQYF. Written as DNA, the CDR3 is TGTGCCAGCAGTACTGGGGGTGGGTGGGAGACCCAGTACTTC.

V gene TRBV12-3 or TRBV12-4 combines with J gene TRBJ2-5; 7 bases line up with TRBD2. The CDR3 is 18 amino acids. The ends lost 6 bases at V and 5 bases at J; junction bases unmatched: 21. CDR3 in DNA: TGTGCCAGCAGCTCGACCACAGCGGCGGGGGTCCTACGTGAGACCCAGTACTTC. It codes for CASSSTTAAGVLRETQYF.

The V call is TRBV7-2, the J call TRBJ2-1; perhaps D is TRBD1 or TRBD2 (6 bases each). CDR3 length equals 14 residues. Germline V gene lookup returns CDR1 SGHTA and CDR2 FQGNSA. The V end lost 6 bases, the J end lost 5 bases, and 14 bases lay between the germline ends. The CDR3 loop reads CASSAGGWDNEQFF. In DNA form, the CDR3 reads TGTGCCAGCAGTGCCGGGGGCTGGGACAATGAGCAGTTCTTC.

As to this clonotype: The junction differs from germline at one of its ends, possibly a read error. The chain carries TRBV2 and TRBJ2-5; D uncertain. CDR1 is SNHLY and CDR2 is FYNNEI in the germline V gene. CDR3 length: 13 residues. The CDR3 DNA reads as TGTGCAAGCAGTGAGGCGCTTGGGAAGACCCAGTACTTC. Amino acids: CASSEALGKTQYF.

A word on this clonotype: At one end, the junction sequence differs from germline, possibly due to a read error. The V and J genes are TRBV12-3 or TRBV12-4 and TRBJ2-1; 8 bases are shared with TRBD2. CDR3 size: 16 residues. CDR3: CVSSRHGGGPYNEQFF. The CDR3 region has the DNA TGTGTCAGCAGCCGACACGGCGGGGGGCCCTACAATGAGCAGTTCTTC.

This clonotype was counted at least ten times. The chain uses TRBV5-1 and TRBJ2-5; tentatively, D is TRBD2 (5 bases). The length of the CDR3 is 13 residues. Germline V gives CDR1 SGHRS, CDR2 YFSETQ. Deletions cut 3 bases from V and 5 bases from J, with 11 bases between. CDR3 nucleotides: TGCGCCAGCAGCTGGGCGGGCGGGGAGACCCAGTACTTC. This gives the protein CASSWAGGETQYF.

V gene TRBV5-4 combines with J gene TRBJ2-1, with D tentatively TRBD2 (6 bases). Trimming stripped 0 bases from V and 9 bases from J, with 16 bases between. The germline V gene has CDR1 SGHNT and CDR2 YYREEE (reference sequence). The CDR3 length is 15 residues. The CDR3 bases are TGTGCCAGCAGCTTGGCTATCGGGGGACTGATTGAGCAGTTCTTC. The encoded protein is CASSLAIGGLIEQFF.

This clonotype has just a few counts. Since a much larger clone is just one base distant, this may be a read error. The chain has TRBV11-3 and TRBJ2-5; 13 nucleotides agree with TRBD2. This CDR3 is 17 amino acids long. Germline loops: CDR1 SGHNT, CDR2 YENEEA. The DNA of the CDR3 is TGTGCCAGCAGCACAGGCGGACTAGCGGGAGTTCATGAGACCCAGCACTTC. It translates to CASSTGGLAGVHETQHF.

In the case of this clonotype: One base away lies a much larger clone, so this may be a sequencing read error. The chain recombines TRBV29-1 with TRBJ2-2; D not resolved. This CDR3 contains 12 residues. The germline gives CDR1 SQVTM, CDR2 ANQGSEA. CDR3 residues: CSAPRHSGQLFF. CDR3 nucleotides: TGCAGCGCCCCCCGTCATTCCGGGCAGCTGTTTTTT.

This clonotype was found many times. The CDR3 is CASSVGGTGGEKLFF. CDR3 bases: TGTGCCAGCAGCGTAGGGGGGACAGGGGGGGAAAAACTGTTTTTT. The chain combines TRBV9 with TRBJ1-4, with 11 positions matching TRBD1. The trim removed 0 bases at V and 8 bases at J, leaving 3 bases unmatched. This CDR3 is 15 amino acids long. Germline values: CDR1 SGDLS, CDR2 YYNGEE.

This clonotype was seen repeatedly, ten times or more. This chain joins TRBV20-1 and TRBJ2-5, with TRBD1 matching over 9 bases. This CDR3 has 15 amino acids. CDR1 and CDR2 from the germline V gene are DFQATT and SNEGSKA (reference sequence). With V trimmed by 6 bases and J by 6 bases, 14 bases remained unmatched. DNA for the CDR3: TGCAGTGCCTCCGTCGGACAGGGGATAGGAAAGACCCAGTACTTC. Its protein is CSASVGQGIGKTQYF.

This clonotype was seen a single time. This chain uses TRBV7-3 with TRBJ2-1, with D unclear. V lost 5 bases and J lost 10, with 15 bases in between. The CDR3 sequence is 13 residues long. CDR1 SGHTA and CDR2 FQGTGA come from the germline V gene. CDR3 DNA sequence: TGTGCCAGCAGCCCGATGGATGGCCGCGAGCAGTTCTTC. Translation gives CASSPMDGREQFF.

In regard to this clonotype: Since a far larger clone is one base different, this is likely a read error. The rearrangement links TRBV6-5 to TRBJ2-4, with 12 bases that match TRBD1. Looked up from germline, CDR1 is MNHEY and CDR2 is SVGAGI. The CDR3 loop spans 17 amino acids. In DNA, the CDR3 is TGTGCCAGCAGTTACCGGAACATTGGGACAGGGGGCGACGAGAAGTTCTTC. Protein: CASSYRNIGTGGDEKFF.

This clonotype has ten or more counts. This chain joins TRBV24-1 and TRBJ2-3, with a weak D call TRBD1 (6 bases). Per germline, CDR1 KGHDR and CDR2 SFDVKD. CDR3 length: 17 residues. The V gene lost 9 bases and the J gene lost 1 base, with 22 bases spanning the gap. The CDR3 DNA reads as TGTGCCACCGCCGCAGCCCGTGGTGGGGGCCGCACAGATACGCAGTATTTT. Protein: CATAAARGGGRTDTQYF.

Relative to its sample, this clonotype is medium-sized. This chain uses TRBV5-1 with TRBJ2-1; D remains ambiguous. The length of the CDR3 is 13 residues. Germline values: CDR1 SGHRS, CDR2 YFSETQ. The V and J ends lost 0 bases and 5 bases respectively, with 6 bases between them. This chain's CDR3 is CASSLDRNNEQFF. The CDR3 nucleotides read TGCGCCAGCAGCTTGGACAGAAACAATGAGCAGTTCTTC.

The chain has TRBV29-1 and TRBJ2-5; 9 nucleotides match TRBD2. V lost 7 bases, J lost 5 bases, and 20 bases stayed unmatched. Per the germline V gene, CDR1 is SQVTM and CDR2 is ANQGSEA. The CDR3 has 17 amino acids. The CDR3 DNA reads TGCAGCGCCCTCCCGTATTTGCGGGAGGGCCTACGTGAGACCCAGTACTTC. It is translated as CSALPYLREGLRETQYF. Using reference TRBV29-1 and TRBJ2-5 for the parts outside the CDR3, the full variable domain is SAVISQKPSRDICQRGTSLTIQCQVDSQVTMMFWYRQQPGQSLTLIATANQGSEATYESGFVIDKFPISRPNLTFSTLTVSNMSPEDSSIYLCSALPYLREGLRETQYFGPGTRLLVL.

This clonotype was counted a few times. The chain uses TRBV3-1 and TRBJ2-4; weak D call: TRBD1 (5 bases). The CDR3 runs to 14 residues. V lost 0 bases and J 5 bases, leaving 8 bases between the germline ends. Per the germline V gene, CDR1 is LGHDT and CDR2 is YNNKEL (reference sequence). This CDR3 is CASSQDRVENIQYF. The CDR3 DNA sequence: TGTGCCAGCAGCCAAGACAGGGTCGAAAACATTCAGTACTTC.

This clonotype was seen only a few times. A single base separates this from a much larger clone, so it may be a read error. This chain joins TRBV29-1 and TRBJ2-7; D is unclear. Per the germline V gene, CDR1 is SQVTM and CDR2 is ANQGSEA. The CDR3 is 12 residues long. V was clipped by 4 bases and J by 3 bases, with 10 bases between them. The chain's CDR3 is CSVVVKGYEQYF. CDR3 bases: TGCAGCGTTGTAGTTAAAGGCTACGAGCAGTACTTC.

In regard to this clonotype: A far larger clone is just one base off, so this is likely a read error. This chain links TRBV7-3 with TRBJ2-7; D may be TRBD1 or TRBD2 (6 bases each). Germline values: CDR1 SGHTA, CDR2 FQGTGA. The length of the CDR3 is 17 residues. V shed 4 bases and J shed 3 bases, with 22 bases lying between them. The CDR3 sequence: CASSYYPLRGDNYEQYF. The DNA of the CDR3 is TGTGCCAGCAGCTACTACCCGCTGCGCGGGGACAACTACGAGCAGTACTTC.

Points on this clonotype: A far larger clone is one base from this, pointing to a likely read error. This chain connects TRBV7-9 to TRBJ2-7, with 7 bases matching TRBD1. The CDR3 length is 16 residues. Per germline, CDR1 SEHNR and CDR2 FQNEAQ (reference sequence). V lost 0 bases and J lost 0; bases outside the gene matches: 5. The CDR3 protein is CASSLARKGASYEQYF. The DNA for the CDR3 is TGTGCCAGCAGCTTAGCGCGGAAGGGGGCCTCCTACGAGCAGTACTTC.

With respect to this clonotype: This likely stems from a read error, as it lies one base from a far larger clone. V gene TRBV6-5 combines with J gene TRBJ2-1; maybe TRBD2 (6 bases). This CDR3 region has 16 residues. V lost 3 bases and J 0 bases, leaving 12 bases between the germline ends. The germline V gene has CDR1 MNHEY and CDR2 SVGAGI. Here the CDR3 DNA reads TGTGCCAGCAGTTATCTACTAGCAGGCTCCTACAATGAGCAGTTCTTC. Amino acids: CASSYLLAGSYNEQFF.

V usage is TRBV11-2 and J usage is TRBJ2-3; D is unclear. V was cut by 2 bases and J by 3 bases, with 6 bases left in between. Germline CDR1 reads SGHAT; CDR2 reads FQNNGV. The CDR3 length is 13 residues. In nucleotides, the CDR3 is TGTGCCAGCAGCTTAAGGGAAACAGATACGCAGTATTTT. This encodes CASSLRETDTQYF.

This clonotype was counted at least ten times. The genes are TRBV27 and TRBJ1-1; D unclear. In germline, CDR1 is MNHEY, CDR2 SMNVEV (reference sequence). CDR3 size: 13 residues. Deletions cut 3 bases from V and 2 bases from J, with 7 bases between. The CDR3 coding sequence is TGTGCCAGCAGTTTGGTTCCCAACACTGAAGCTTTCTTT. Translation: CASSLVPNTEAFF.

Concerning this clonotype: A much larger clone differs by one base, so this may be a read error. The DNA of the CDR3 is TGTGCCAGCATCCGGACAGGGTTTATGTCTGGGGCCAACGTCCTGACTTTC. This codes for CASIRTGFMSGANVLTF. The chain is built from TRBV12-3 or TRBV12-4 and TRBJ2-6, with TRBD1 matching over 8 bases. With 7 bases clipped from V and 1 base from J, the junction kept 9 bases outside the gene matches. This CDR3 contains 17 residues.

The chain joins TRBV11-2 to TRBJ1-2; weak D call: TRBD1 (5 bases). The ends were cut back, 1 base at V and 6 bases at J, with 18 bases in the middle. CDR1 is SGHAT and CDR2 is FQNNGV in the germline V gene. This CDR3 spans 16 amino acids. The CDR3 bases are TGTGCCAGCAGCTTAGTTCAGGGCGGACGTGGGGATGGCTACACCTTC. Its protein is CASSLVQGGRGDGYTF.

CDR3 DNA: TGTGCCAGCAGTACGGCCGGGACTAGCGGCTCTGGTTCCAACGTCCTGACTTTC. This gives the protein CASSTAGTSGSGSNVLTF. This chain uses TRBV6-1 with TRBJ2-6; 11 bases agree with TRBD2. Germline V CDR1 and CDR2: MNHNS, SASEGT. Germline trimming cut 5 bases from V and 8 bases from J; bases unmatched to any gene: 14. The CDR3 has 18 amino acids.

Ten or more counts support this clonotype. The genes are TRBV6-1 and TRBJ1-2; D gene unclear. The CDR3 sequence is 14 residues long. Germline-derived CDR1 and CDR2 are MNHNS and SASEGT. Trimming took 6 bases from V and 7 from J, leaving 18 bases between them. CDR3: CASSLSGPRGGYTF. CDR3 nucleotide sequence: TGTGCCAGCAGCTTAAGCGGCCCAAGAGGTGGCTACACCTTC.

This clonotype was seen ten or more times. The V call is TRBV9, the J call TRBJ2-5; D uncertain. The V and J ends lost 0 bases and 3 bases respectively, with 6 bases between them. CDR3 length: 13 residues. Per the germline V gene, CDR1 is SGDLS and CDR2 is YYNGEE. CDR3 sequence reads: CASSVGRKETQYF. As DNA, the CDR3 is TGTGCCAGCAGCGTAGGGCGGAAAGAGACCCAGTACTTC. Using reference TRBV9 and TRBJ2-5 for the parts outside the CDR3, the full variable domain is DSGVTQTPKHLITATGQRVTLRCSPRSGDLSVYWYQQSLDQGLQFLIQYYNGEERAKGNILERFSAQQFPDLHSELNLSSLELGDSALYFCASSVGRKETQYFGPGTRLLVL.

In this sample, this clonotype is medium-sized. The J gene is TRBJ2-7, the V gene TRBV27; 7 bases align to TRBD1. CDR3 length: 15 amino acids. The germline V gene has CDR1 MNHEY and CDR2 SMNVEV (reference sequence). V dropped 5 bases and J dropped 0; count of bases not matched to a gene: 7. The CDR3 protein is CASSTTGSGSYEQYF. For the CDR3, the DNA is TGTGCCAGCAGTACGACAGGGAGCGGCTCCTACGAGCAGTACTTC.

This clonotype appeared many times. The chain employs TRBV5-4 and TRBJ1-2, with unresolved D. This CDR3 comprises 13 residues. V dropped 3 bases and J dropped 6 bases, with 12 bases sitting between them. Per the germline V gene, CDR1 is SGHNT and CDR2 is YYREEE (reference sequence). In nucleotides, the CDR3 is TGTGCCAGCAGCTCGGAGGACCGGCATGGCTACACCTTC. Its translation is CASSSEDRHGYTF.